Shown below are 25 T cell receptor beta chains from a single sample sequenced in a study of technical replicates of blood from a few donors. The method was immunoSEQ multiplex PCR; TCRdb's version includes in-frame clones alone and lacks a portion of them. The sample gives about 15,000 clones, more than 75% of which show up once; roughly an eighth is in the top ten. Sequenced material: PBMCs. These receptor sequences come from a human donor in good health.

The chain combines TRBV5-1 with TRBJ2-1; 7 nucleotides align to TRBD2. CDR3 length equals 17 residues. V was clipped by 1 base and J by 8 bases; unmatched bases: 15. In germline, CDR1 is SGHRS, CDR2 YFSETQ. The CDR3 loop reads CASSLWQTSLGFDEQFF. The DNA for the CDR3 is TGCGCCAGCAGCTTGTGGCAGACTAGCTTGGGTTTCGATGAGCAGTTCTTC.

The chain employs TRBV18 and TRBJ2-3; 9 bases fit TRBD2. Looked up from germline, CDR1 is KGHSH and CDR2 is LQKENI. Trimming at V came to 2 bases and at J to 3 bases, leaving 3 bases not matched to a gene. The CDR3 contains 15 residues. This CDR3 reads CASSPSSGSTDTQYF. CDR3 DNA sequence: TGTGCCAGCTCACCAAGTAGCGGGAGTACAGATACGCAGTATTTT.

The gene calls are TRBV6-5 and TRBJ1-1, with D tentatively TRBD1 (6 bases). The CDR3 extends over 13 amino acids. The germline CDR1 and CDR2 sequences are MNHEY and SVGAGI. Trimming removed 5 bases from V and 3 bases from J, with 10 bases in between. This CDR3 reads CASSRDKDTEAFF. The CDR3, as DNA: TGTGCCAGCAGTAGGGACAAGGACACTGAAGCTTTCTTT.

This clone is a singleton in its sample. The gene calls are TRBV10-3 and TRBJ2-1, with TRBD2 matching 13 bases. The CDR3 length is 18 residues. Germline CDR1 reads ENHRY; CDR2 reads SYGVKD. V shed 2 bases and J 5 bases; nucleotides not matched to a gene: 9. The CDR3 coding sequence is TGTGCCATCAGTGAGAACAGGGGTGGGACTAGCGGGAACAATGAGCAGTTCTTC. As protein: CAISENRGGTSGNNEQFF.

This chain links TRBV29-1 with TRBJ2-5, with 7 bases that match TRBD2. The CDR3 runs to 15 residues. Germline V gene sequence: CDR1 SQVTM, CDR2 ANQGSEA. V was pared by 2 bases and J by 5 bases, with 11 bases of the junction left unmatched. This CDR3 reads CSVEKREGLRETQYF. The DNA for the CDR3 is TGCAGCGTTGAAAAGAGGGAGGGCCTTAGGGAGACCCAGTACTTC.

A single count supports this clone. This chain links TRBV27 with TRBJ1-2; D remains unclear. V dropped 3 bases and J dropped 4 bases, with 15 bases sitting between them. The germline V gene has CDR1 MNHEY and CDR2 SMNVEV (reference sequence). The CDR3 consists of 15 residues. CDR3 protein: CASSLYQESLYGYTF. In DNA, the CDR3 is TGTGCCAGCAGTTTGTACCAAGAATCACTCTATGGCTACACCTTC.

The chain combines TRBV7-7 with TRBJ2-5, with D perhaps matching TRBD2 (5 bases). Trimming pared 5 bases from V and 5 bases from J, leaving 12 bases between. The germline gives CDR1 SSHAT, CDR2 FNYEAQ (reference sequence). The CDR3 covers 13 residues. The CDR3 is CASSVAGGETQYF. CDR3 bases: TGTGCCAGCAGCGTCGCGGGTGGGGAGACCCAGTACTTC.

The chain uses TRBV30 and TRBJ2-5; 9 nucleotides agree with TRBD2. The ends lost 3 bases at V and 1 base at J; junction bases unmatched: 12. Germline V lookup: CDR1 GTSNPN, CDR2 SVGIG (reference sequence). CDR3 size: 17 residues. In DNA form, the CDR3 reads TGTGCCTGGAGGGGACCCCGGGGTAGCGGGAGCCAAGAGACCCAGTACTTC. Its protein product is CAWRGPRGSGSQETQYF.

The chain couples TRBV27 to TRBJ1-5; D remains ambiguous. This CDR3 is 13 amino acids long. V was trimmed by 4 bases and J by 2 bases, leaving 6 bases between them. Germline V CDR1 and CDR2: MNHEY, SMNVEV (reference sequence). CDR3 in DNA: TGTGCCAGCAGTTGGGCAGGCAATCAGCCCCAGCATTTT. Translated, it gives CASSWAGNQPQHF.

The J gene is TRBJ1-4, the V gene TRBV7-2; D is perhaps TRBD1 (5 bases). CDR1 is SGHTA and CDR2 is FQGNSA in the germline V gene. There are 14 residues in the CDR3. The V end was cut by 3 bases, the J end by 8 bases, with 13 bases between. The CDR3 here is CASSFFGGGEKLFF. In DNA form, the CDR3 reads TGTGCCAGCAGCTTCTTTGGGGGGGGAGAAAAACTGTTTTTT. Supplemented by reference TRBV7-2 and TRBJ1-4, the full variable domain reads GAGVSQSPSNKVTEKGKDVELRCDPISGHTALYWYRQSLGQGLEFLIYFQGNSAPDKSGLPSDRFSAERTGGSVSTLTIQRTQQEDSAVYLCASSFFGGGEKLFFGSGTQLSVL.

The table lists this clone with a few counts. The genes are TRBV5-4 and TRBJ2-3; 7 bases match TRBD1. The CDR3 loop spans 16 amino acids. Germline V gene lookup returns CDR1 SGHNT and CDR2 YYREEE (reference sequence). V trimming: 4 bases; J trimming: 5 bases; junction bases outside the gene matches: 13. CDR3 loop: CASSPGNDRVGDTQYF. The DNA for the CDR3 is TGTGCCAGCAGCCCCGGAAATGACAGGGTAGGAGATACGCAGTATTTT.

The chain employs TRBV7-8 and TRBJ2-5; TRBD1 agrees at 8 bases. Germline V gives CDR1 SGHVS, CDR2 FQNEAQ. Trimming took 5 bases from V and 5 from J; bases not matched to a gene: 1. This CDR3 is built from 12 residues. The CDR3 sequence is CASSRTGETQYF. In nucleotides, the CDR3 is TGTGCCAGCAGCCGGACAGGGGAGACCCAGTACTTC.

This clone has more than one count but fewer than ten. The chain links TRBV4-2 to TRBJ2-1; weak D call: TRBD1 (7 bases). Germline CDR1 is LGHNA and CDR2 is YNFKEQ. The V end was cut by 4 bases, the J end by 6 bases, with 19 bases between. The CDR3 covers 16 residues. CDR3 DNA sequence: TGTGCCAGCAGCCTTGATTCGGCGCAGGGGGGCAATGAGCAGTTCTTC. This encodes CASSLDSAQGGNEQFF.

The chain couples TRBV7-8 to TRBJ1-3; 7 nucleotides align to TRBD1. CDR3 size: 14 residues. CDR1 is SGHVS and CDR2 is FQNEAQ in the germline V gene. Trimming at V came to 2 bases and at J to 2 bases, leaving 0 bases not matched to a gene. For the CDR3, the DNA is TGTGCCAGCAGCTTACAGGGGGCTGGAAACACCATATATTTT. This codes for CASSLQGAGNTIYF.

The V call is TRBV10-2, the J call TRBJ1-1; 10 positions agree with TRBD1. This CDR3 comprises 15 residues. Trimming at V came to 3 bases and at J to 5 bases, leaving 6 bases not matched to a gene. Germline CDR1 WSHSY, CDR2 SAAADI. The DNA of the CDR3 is TGCGCCAGCAGTGACCTATGGACAGGGGGGACTGAAGCTTTCTTT. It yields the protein CASSDLWTGGTEAFF.

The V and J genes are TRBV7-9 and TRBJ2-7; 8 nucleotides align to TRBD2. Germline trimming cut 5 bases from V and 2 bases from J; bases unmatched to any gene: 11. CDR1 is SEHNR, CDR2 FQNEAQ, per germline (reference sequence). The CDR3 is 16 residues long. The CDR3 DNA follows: TGTGCCAGCAGCCCTAAGCCAGCGGGAGTACCCTACGAGCAGTACTTC. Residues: CASSPKPAGVPYEQYF. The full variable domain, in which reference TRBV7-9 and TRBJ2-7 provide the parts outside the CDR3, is DTGVSQNPRHKITKRGQNVTFRCDPISEHNRLYWYRQTLGQGPEFLTYFQNEAQLEKSRLLSDRFSAERPKGSFSTLEIQRTEQGDSAMYLCASSPKPAGVPYEQYFGPGTRLTVT.

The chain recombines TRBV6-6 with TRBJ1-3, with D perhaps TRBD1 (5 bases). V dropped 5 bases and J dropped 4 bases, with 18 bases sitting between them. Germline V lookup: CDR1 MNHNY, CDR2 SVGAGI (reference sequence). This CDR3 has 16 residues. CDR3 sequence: CASSRSGTGAGNTIYF. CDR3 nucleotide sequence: TGTGCCAGCAGTAGATCCGGGACGGGAGCCGGAAACACCATATATTTT.

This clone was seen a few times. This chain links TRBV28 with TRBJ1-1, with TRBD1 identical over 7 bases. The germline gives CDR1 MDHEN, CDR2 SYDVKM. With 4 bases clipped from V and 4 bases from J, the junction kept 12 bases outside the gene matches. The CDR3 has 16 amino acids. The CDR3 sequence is CASSSPRTGESTEAFF. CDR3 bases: TGTGCCAGCAGTTCCCCCCGGACAGGCGAGTCCACTGAAGCTTTCTTT.

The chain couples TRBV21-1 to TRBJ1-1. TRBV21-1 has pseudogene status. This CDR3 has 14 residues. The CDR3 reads CASGPGGRKAEAFF. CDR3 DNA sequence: TGTGCCAGCGGCCCGGGGGGTAGAAAGGCTGAAGCTTTCTTT.

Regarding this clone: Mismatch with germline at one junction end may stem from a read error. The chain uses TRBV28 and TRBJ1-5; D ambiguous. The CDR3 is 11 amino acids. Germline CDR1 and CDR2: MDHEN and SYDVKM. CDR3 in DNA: TGTGCCAGCCCTAAAGAGGGAAAGCCCTTTTTT. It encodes CASPKEGKPFF.

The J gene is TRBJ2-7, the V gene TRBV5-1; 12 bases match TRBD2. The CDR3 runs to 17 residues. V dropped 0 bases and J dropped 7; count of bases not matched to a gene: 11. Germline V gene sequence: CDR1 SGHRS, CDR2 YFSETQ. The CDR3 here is CASSLARTSGAGGEQYF. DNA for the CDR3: TGCGCCAGCAGCTTGGCCCGGACTAGCGGGGCGGGTGGGGAGCAGTACTTC.

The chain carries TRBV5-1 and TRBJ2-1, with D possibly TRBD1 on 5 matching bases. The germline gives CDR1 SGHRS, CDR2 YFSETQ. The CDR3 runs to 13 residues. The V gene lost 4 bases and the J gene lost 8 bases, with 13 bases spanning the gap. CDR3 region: CASSPTQGDEQFF. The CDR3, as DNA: TGCGCCAGCAGCCCCACTCAGGGTGATGAGCAGTTCTTC.

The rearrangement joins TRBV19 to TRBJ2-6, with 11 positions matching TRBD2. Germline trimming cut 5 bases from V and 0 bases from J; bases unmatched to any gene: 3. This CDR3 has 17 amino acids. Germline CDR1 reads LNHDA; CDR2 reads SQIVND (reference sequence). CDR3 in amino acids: CASSALAGGSGANVLTF. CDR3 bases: TGTGCCAGTAGTGCCCTAGCGGGGGGCTCTGGGGCCAACGTCCTGACTTTC.

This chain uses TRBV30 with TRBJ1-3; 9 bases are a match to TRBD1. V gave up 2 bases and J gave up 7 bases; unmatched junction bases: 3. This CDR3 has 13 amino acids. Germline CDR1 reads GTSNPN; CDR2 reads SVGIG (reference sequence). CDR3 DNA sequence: TGTGCCTGGAGTACGGGACAGGGTAACACCATATATTTT. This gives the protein CAWSTGQGNTIYF.

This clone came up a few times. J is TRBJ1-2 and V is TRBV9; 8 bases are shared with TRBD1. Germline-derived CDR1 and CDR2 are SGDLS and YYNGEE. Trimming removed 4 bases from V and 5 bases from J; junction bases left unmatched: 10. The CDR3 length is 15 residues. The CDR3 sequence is CASSFGQGTAYGYTF. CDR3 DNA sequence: TGTGCCAGCAGCTTCGGACAGGGAACGGCTTATGGCTACACCTTC.